This T cell receptor (beta chain) was recovered during a study of STAT3 mutations in large granular lymphocyte leukemia. The CDR3 has 14 amino acids. Trimming left V 6 bases short and J 1 base short, with 12 bases between. The germline CDR1 and CDR2 sequences are MDHEN and SYDVKM. Measured with immunoSEQ multiplex PCR; TCRdb has only the in-frame clones, and not every one. Of around 39,000 clones in the sample, roughly 90% are singletons; the top ten hold over 0.4%. Concerning this clone itself: The antigen is unknown.

Broader study findings: At least one immunodominant TCR beta clonotype appeared in every T-cell large granular lymphocyte leukemia patient.

The rearrangement joins TRBV28 to TRBJ1-1, with a weak D call TRBD1 (5 bases). The TCR sequence derives from a human donor with T large granular lymphocyte leukemia. Some clones in this sample may be carry-over from other donors' samples. The sample was PBMCs. The CDR3 sequence is CASRLGGGNTEAFF. For the CDR3, the DNA is TGTGCCAGCAGACTCGGGGGAGGGAACACTGAAGCTTTCTTT.